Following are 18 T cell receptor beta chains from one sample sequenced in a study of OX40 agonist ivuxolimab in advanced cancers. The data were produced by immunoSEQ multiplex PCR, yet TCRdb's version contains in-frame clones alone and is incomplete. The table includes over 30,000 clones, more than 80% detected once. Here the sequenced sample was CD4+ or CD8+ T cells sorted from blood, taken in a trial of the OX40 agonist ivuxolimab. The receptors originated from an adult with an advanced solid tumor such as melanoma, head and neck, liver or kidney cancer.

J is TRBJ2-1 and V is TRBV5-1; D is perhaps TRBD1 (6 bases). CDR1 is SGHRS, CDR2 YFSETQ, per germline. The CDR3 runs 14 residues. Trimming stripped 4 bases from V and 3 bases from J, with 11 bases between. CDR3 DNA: TGCGCCAGCAGCCCAGGGGATCACTACAATGAGCAGTTCTTC. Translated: CASSPGDHYNEQFF.

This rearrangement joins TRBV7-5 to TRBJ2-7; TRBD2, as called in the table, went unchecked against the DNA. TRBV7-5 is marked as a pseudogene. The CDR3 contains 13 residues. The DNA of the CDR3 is TGTGCCAGCAGAGGTCCCGGGGACTACGAGCAGTACTTC. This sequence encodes CASRGPGDYEQYF.

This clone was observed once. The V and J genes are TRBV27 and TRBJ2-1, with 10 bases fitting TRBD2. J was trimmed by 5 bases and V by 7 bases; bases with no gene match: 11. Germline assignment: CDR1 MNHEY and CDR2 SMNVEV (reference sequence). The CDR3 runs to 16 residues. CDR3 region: CASKPIAGGRNNEQFF. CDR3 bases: TGTGCCAGCAAACCTATAGCGGGGGGACGAAACAATGAGCAGTTCTTC.

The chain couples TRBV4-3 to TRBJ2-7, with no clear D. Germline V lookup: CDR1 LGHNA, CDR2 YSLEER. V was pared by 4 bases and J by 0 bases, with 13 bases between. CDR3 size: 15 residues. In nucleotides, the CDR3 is TGCGCCAGCAGCCCCGCATCGACGAGCTCCTACGAGCAGTACTTC. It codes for CASSPASTSSYEQYF.

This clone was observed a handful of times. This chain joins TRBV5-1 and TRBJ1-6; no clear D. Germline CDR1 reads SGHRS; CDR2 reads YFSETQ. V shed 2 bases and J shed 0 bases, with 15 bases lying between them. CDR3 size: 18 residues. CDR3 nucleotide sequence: TGCGCCAGCAGCTTAACGGGGTCGAGTACCTCCTATAATTCACCCCTCCACTTT. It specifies CASSLTGSSTSYNSPLHF.

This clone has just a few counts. Written as DNA, the CDR3 is TGTGCCAGCAGCTTAGGCCCCATCCCGGACAGGGGCACAGATACGCAGTATTTT. This sequence encodes CASSLGPIPDRGTDTQYF. The genes are TRBV7-9 and TRBJ2-3; 8 nucleotides match TRBD1. There are 18 residues in the CDR3. J lost 1 base, V lost 1 base, and 10 bases had no gene match. Germline assignment: CDR1 SEHNR and CDR2 FQNEAQ (reference sequence).

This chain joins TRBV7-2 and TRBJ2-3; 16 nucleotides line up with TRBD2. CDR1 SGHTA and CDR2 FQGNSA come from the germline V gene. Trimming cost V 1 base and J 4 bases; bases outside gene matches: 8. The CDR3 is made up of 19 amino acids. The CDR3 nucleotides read TGTGCCAGCAGCTTAGTTCCGGGACTAGCGGGGGGGCCATCAGATACGCAGTATTTT. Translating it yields CASSLVPGLAGGPSDTQYF.

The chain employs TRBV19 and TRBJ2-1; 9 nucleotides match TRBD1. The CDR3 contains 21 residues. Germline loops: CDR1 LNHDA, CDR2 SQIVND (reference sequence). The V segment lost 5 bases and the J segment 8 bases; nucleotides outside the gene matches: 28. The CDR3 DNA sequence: TGTGCCAGTAGTGCGACCCCCGGGACAGGGACGGGCAGGGGGTATGTGGATGAGCAGTTCTTC. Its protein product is CASSATPGTGTGRGYVDEQFF.

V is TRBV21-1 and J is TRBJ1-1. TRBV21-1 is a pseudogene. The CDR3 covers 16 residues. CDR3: CASSTSRWQANTEAFF. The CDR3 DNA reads TGTGCCAGCAGCACCAGTCGGTGGCAAGCGAACACTGAAGCTTTCTTT.

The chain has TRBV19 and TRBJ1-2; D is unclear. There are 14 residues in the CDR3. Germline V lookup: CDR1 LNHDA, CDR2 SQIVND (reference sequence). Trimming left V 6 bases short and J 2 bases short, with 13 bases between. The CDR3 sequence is CASSPSGSNYGYTF. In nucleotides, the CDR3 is TGTGCCAGTAGCCCATCCGGGTCCAACTATGGCTACACCTTC.

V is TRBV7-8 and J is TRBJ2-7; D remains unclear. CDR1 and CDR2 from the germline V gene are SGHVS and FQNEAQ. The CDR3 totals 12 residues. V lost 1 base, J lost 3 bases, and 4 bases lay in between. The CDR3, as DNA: TGTGCCAGCAGCTTAGTGCTCTACGAGCAGTACTTC. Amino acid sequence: CASSLVLYEQYF.

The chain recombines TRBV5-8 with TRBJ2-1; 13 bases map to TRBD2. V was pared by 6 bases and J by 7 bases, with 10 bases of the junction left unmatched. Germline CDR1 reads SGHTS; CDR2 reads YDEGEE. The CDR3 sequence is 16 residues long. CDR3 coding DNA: TGTGCCAGCATCCCACTAGCGGGGGGGTCTGAGAATGAGCAGTTCTTC. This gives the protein CASIPLAGGSENEQFF.

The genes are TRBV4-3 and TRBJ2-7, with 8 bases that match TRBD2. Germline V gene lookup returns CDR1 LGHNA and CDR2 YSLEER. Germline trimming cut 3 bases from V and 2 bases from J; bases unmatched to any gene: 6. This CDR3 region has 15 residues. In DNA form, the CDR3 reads TGCGCCAGCAGCCACGGACTAGCAAGGGCCTACGAGCAGTACTTC. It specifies CASSHGLARAYEQYF.

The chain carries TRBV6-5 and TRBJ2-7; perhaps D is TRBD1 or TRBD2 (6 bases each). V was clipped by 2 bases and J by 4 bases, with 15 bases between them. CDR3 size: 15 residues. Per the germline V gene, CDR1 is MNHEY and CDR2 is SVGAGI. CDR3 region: CASSYGVGGQYEQYF. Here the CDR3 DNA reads TGTGCCAGCAGTTACGGGGTGGGGGGCCAATACGAGCAGTACTTC.

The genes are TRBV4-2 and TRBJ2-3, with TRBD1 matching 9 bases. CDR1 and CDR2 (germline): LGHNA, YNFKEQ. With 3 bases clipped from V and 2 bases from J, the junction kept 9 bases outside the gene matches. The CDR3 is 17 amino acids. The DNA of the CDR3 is TGTGCCAGCAGCCATCGGCAGGGGACAGGGCCCACAGATACGCAGTATTTT. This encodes CASSHRQGTGPTDTQYF.

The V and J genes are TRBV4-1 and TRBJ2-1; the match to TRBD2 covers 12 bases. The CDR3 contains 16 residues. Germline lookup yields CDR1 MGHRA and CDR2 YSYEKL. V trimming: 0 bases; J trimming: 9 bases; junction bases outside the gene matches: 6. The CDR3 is CASSQESSGRAGEQFF. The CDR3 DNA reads TGCGCCAGCAGCCAAGAGTCTAGCGGGAGGGCCGGTGAGCAGTTCTTC.

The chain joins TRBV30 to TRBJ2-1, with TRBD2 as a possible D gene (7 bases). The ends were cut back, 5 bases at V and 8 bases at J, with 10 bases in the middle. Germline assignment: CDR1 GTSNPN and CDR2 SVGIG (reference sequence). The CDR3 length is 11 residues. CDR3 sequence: CAWDGGHEQFF. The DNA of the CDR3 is TGTGCCTGGGACGGGGGGCATGAGCAGTTCTTC.

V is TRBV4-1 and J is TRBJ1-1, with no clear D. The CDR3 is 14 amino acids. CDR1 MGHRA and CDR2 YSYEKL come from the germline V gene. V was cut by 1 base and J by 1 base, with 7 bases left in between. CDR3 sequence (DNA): TGCGCCAGCAGCCAAGTCAACCCGAACACTGAAGCTTTCTTT. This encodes CASSQVNPNTEAFF.